These T cell receptor beta chains were read from a single sample in a study of regulatory T cells in long-lasting Graves disease. MiXCR was run by TCRdb on the multiplex PCR reads, yielding one entry per CDR3 protein. This table holds roughly 420,000 distinct CDR3 sequences, 16% found once. This sample also belongs to another study, concerning T cells in Graves' hyperthyroidism and ophthalmopathy.

Here the sequenced sample was peripheral blood mononuclear cells (PBMCs), taken at new diagnosis, from a patient treated with antithyroid drugs. These TCRs come from a woman younger than 45 with Graves disease. Both conserved end residues are part of each CDR3. D genes are given only for firm matches. Clone size is given for some rows only: seen once, a few or many times, or a class if the clone is expanded.

-,many,TRBJ2-5,TRBV6-5,TGTGCCAGCAGTTACTCGATGGGGAGTTACCAAGAGACCCAGTACTTC,CASSYSMGSYQETQYF
-,many,TRBJ2-1,TRBV27,TGTGCCAGCAGTTCCTTTGACATCTACAATGAGCAGTTCTTC,CASSSFDIYNEQFF
TRBD1,-,TRBJ1-3,TRBV7-9,TGTGCCAGCACCTTGGGGACAGATATTGGAAACACCATATATTTT,CASTLGTDIGNTIYF
TRBD1,once,TRBJ2-1,TRBV6-2/TRBV6-3,TGTGCCAGCAGTACTCCGGGACAGAGCTCCTACAATGAGCAGTTCTTC,CASSTPGQSSYNEQFF
-,-,TRBJ1-3,TRBV20-1,TGCAGTGCTAGAGTGTCGGGAATGGAAAACACCATATATTTT,CSARVSGMENTIYF
-,many,TRBJ2-5,TRBV20-1,TGCAGTGCCACCCTACCAGACTTGCAGGGCCAAGAGACCCAGTACTTC,CSATLPDLQGQETQYF
TRBD1,many,TRBJ2-5,TRBV7-9,TGTGCCAGCAGCTCCGGGACAGGGCTCCAAGAGACCCAGTACTTC,CASSSGTGLQETQYF
-,few,TRBJ2-3,TRBV25-1,TGTGCCAGCAGTGAGATCGGAGATACGCAGTATTTT,CASSEIGDTQYF
-,few,TRBJ1-3,TRBV18,TGTGCCAGCTCACCTCTAAGCCGCTCTGGAAACACCATATATTTT,CASSPLSRSGNTIYF
-,many,TRBJ2-4,TRBV7-2,TGTGCCAGCAGCTTAAGGATCCCTGGGGACATTCAGTACTTC,CASSLRIPGDIQYF
-,-,TRBJ2-1,TRBV6-1,TGTGCCAGCATTGAAGGAGCCGGGACTCCCTACAATGAGCAGTTCTTC,CASIEGAGTPYNEQFF
-,many,TRBJ1-2,TRBV24-1,TGTGCCACCAGTGATACAGGACCGGGCTACACCTTC,CATSDTGPGYTF
-,many,TRBJ2-4,TRBV5-6,TGTGCCAGCAGCTTGAACAAAAACATTCAGTACTTC,CASSLNKNIQYF
-,few,TRBJ1-1,TRBV12-3/TRBV12-4,TGTGCCAGCACCCCCCAGGATAGAAGATTTGAAGCTTTCTTT,CASTPQDRRFEAFF
-,-,TRBJ1-3,TRBV20-1,TGCAGTGCCCGATCCGAGGACCTACTCACCCGATACACTGGAAACACCATATATTTT,CSARSEDLLTRYTGNTIYF
-,many,TRBJ2-5,TRBV24-1,TGTGCCACCAGTGATTGGCCGGCGGAGACCCAGTACTTC,CATSDWPAETQYF
-,-,TRBJ1-1,TRBV2,TGTGCCAGCAGGTTACGGGGAGAAGGGAACACTGAAGCTTTCTTT,CASRLRGEGNTEAFF
TRBD1,many,TRBJ1-1,TRBV2,TGTGCCAGCACCTTGGACAGGGGGGTGCCCACTGAAGCTTTCTTT,CASTLDRGVPTEAFF
-,many,TRBJ2-2,TRBV28,TGTGCCAGCACGCAAACATTGCACGGGGAGCTGTTTTTT,CASTQTLHGELFF
-,many,TRBJ2-7,TRBV5-6,TGTGCCAGCAGCGGAAAACAGGGATTGGGGCAGTACTTC,CASSGKQGLGQYF
-,many,TRBJ1-1,TRBV13,TGTGCCAGCAGCCCCCACCCTCCCCCGGCTGGATTACCTGAAGCTTTCTTT,CASSPHPPPAGLPEAFF
-,many,TRBJ2-7,TRBV13,TGTGCCAGCAGCTCGAGGACTATACCCTACGAGCAGTACTTC,CASSSRTIPYEQYF
TRBD1,-,TRBJ2-1,TRBV7-8,TGTGCCAGCAGTTCCCGGGACAGCCGGAGCAATGAGCAGTTCTTC,CASSSRDSRSNEQFF
-,-,TRBJ1-1,TRBV9,TGTGCCAGCAGCGTAGAATGGGGCCAGAACACTGAAGCTTTCTTT,CASSVEWGQNTEAFF
TRBD2,many,TRBJ2-3,TRBV5-1,TGCGCCAGCAGCGCTCGGACTAGCGAGTCCTCCACGCAGTATTTT,CASSARTSESSTQYF
TRBD2,many,TRBJ2-5,TRBV2,TGTGCCAGCAGTCCCGGTTTAGCGGGATTCCAAGAGACCCAGTACTTC,CASSPGLAGFQETQYF
-,many,TRBJ1-1,TRBV6-5,TGTGCCAGCAGTTACGGTGGAACTGAAGCTTTCTTT,CASSYGGTEAFF
TRBD2,many,TRBJ2-1,TRBV12-3/TRBV12-4,TGTGCCAGCAGTTTAGGGTGGGACTACTACAATGAGCAGTTCTTC,CASSLGWDYYNEQFF
-,many,TRBJ1-6,TRBV2,TGTGCCAGCAGACAAGATAATTCACCCCTCCACTTT,CASRQDNSPLHF
-,many,TRBJ1-5,TRBV11-2,TGTGCCAGCAGCTTAGATGTTAGGTCAGTTAATCAGCCCCAGCATTTT,CASSLDVRSVNQPQHF
-,few,TRBJ2-7,TRBV10-3,TGTGCCATCAGCCAGATGGCCACCTCCTACGAGCAGTACTTC,CAISQMATSYEQYF
-,few,TRBJ2-5,TRBV7-2,TGCGCCAGCAGCCAAGGATTTGGGACGGGCCAGTACTTC,CASSQGFGTGQYF
TRBD1,-,TRBJ1-5,TRBV28,TGTGCCAGCAGTGGGGGACAGGGTTGGCAGCCCCAGCATTTT,CASSGGQGWQPQHF
TRBD2,few,TRBJ2-3,TRBV9,TGTGCCAGCAGCGTGTCGGGGAGGGCCGATACGCAGTATTTT,CASSVSGRADTQYF
-,many,TRBJ2-7,TRBV6-5,TGTGCCAGCAGTTACTCGTGGGGCCTAGGCGAGCAGTACTTC,CASSYSWGLGEQYF
-,many,TRBJ2-2,TRBV6-1,TGTGCCAGCAGTGACAGGGTTCACGGGGAGCTGTTTTTT,CASSDRVHGELFF
TRBD2,-,TRBJ2-7,TRBV4-2,TGTGCCAGCAGCCAAGAACTAGCGGGAGGGACCTACGAGCAGTACTTC,CASSQELAGGTYEQYF
-,many,TRBJ1-5,TRBV30,TGTGCCTGGAGTGTTGCCCGAATACAGGGCTTCCGCGCTCCCCAGCATTTT,CAWSVARIQGFRAPQHF
TRBD1,many,TRBJ1-1,TRBV18,TGTGCCAGCGGCATGGGACAGGACAACGAAGCTTTCTTT,CASGMGQDNEAFF
TRBD2,many,TRBJ2-7,TRBV12-3/TRBV12-4,TGTGCCAGCAGTTTAGCGTGGGCCTCTGGGGCGGGAGGCCCCTACAGATCCTACGAGCAGTACTTC,CASSLAWASGAGGPYRSYEQYF
-,many,TRBJ2-2,TRBV3-1,TGTGCCAGCAGCCACCCATACACCGGGGAGCTGTTTTTT,CASSHPYTGELFF
-,-,TRBJ2-3,TRBV7-8,TGTGCCAGCAGCTTAGGGGGAGACCGTGCTAGCACAGATACGCAGTATTTT,CASSLGGDRASTDTQYF
-,-,TRBJ2-7,TRBV12-3/TRBV12-4,TGTGCCAGCAGTTTAGAGAATGAGCAGTACTTC,CASSLENEQYF
TRBD2,many,TRBJ2-5,TRBV7-8,TGTGCCAGCAGCGTGCTAGCGGGAGTCGTTTCGAAAGAGACCCAGTACTTC,CASSVLAGVVSKETQYF
-,many,TRBJ2-7,TRBV12-3/TRBV12-4,TGTGCCAGCGCCGAGGAAGTACCGTTTGGACCGCGACCATCCTACGAGCAGTACTTC,CASAEEVPFGPRPSYEQYF
TRBD2,many,TRBJ2-7,TRBV5-1,TGCGCCAGCAGCGAACCGGGACTAGCGGGAGTCGAGCAGTACTTC,CASSEPGLAGVEQYF
TRBD2,few,TRBJ2-2,TRBV6-2/TRBV6-3,TGTGCCAGCAGTTACACAGGCGGGAGGAACGGGGAGCTGTTTTTT,CASSYTGGRNGELFF
TRBD2,many,TRBJ2-1,TRBV15,TGTGCCACCAGCAGAGTCGTGGGCGGGAGGGCCTTCTCCTACAATGAGCAGTTCTTC,CATSRVVGGRAFSYNEQFF
TRBD2,-,TRBJ2-5,TRBV20-1,TGCAGTGCTAGAAACTTGGCTAGCGGGAGCGGGACCCAGTACTTC,CSARNLASGSGTQYF
-,many,TRBJ1-1,TRBV30,TGTGCCTGGAGTGTACGAGGGCCGGCGGAAGCTTTCTTT,CAWSVRGPAEAFF
TRBD1,few,TRBJ2-7,TRBV6-1,TGTGCCAGCAGTACAGGGACAGGTCTTCTACACGAGCAGTACTTC,CASSTGTGLLHEQYF
TRBD1,many,TRBJ2-2,TRBV12-3/TRBV12-4,TGTGCCAGCAGTCGATACACAGGGGGCCTCGCCGGGGAGCTGTTTTTT,CASSRYTGGLAGELFF